This T cell receptor beta chain was documented in a study of shared clonotypes between healthy human individuals. Study as a whole: Three plates were used per donor for CD4 naive, three for CD4 memory, two for CD8 naive and one for CD8 memory.

Study observations and caveats: It was the few donors that limited the genetic and exposure-history diversity represented.

Profiling relied on immunoSEQ multiplex PCR, and the TCRdb table lists in-frame clones only, not all of them. The sample carries over 1.5 million clones, about 98% recorded once. V dropped 2 bases and J dropped 5 bases, with 6 bases sitting between them. This CDR3 region has 11 residues. Germline V gene lookup returns CDR1 DFQATT and CDR2 SNEGSKA (reference sequence). With respect to this clone: Its antigen is undetermined. The same CDR3 also results from other DNA sequences found in this sample.

The receptor's source is a young man in good health. V usage is TRBV20-1 and J usage is TRBJ2-5; D unclear. The sequenced sample was naive CD4+ T cells sorted from blood. Stated subset: CD45RA+ positively selected. CDR3 amino acids: CSARFRETQYF. Written as DNA, the CDR3 is TGCAGTGCTAGATTTCGGGAGACCCAGTACTTC.